This TCR beta chain was recovered during a study of T-cell reconstitution after alpha-beta-depleted transplantation in children. Whole-study results and caveats: Reportedly, alpha-beta T cells present about two months post-transplant originated from several hundred expanded clones of graft origin. Fresh T-cell production supplied most of the T-cell counts and diversity seen one year after transplant. Where some patients showed high TCRbeta diversity at day 60, it came from recipient T cells and thymic progenitors that had survived.

Concerning this clonotype itself: Its antigen is unknown.

Unique molecular identifiers were built into the TCRbeta library. TCRdb redid the calling of the PCR reads with MiXCR, one entry per CDR3 protein. The table lists about 200,000 distinct CDR3 sequences, approximately 15% of them singletons. The CDR3 contains 15 residues. V was trimmed by 5 bases and J by 4 bases, leaving 14 bases between them. The clonotype originates from a male patient between 2 and 10 years old who had a stem cell transplant for acute lymphoblastic leukemia, so the T cells may come from the graft donor. This sample comprised PBMCs, mostly from graft donor cells, obtained 360 days after TCRalphabeta/CD19-depleted stem cell transplant. The genes are TRBV12-3 or TRBV12-4 and TRBJ2-2; D perhaps matches TRBD1 (5 bases). CDR3: CASSLSRVGTGELFF. Here the CDR3 DNA reads TGTGCCAGCAGTCTCTCCAGGGTCGGCACCGGGGAGCTGTTTTTT.